The 6 T cell receptor beta chains in this list originate from one sample, sequenced in a study of radiotherapy plus CTLA-4 blockade in lung cancer. Profiling relied on immunoSEQ multiplex PCR, and the TCRdb table lists in-frame clones only, not all of them. The table has over 100,000 clones, 70% to 85% seen once. The source material was peripheral blood, sampled from a patient treated with radiotherapy plus ipilimumab. The receptors here all came from a human donor with non-small cell lung cancer that progressed on radiotherapy plus ipilimumab. Some clones in this sample may be carry-over from other donors' samples.

This rearrangement joins TRBV6-6 to TRBJ2-1; possible D gene TRBD2, 6 bases. Germline CDR1 is MNHNY and CDR2 is SVGAGI (reference sequence). This CDR3 contains 13 residues. Between the trimmed V and J ends, which lost 8 bases and 4 bases, there was a span of 12 bases. The CDR3: CASGEDSYNEQFF. DNA for the CDR3: TGTGCCAGCGGGGAGGATTCATACAATGAGCAGTTCTTC.

The J gene is TRBJ1-2, the V gene TRBV5-6; D unclear. This CDR3 contains 14 residues. Per the germline V gene, CDR1 is SGHDT and CDR2 is YYEEEE. Trimming removed 3 bases from V and 8 bases from J, with 17 bases in between. CDR3 loop: CASSWGRGLQGYTF. DNA of the CDR3: TGTGCCAGCAGCTGGGGTAGAGGGTTACAAGGCTACACCTTC. Drawing the rest from reference TRBV5-6 and TRBJ1-2, the complete variable domain is DAGVTQSPTHLIKTRGQQVTLRCSPKSGHDTVSWYQQALGQGPQFIFQYYEEEERQRGNFPDRFSGHQFPNYSSELNVNALLLGDSALYLCASSWGRGLQGYTFGSGTRLTVV.

This clone was seen once. The chain combines TRBV6-5 with TRBJ2-2, with D perhaps given as TRBD1 or TRBD2 (5 bases each). Trimming left V 2 bases short and J 5 bases short, with 9 bases between. From germline, CDR1 is MNHEY and CDR2 SVGAGI. This CDR3 spans 14 amino acids. CDR3 DNA sequence: TGTGCCAGCAGTTACCTGAGGGGAACCGGGGAGCTGTTTTTT. It translates to CASSYLRGTGELFF.

V usage is TRBV5-1 and J usage is TRBJ2-7; 8 bases line up with TRBD2. V trimming: 4 bases; J trimming: 6 bases; junction bases outside the gene matches: 15. CDR1 is SGHRS and CDR2 is YFSETQ in the germline V gene. This CDR3 spans 16 amino acids. The CDR3: CASSPRPPGLDTEQYF. The CDR3 DNA follows: TGCGCCAGCAGCCCACGGCCTCCGGGACTAGATACCGAGCAGTACTTC.

With regard to this clone: A junction boundary mismatches the germline segment, possibly from a read error. The rearrangement joins TRBV7-7 to TRBJ1-1; 9 bases match TRBD1. The CDR3 runs 15 residues. The germline CDR1 and CDR2 sequences are SSHAT and FNYEAQ (reference sequence). The CDR3 is CASSPVDRGGTEAFF. As DNA, the CDR3 is TGTGCTAGCAGCCCAGTGGACAGGGGAGGCACTGAAGCTTTCTTT.

The chain joins TRBV6-6 to TRBJ1-2; D possibly corresponds to TRBD1 (5 bases). Germline V gene data show CDR1 as MNHNY and CDR2 as SVGAGI (reference sequence). The CDR3 covers 14 residues. V was pared by 0 bases and J by 7 bases, with 12 bases between. The CDR3 is CASSYSGGERGYTF. The CDR3 DNA reads as TGTGCCAGCAGTTACTCTGGGGGAGAACGTGGCTACACCTTC.